This T cell receptor (beta chain) was found in a study of OX40 agonist ivuxolimab in advanced cancers. About the study: Treatment received earlier with anti-PD-1, anti-PD-L1 or anti-CTLA-4 agents was allowed, and roughly 40% had some.

Trimming took off 4 bases at V and 1 base at J, with 3 bases between the two ends. The CDR3 spans 12 residues. Germline-derived CDR1 and CDR2 are SGDLS and YYNGEE. Using immunoSEQ multiplex PCR, the repertoire was profiled, and TCRdb retains in-frame clones only, with some absent. The sample has 60,000 to 90,000 clones; about 84% are singletons. This chain joins TRBV9 and TRBJ1-3; no reliable D call. This clonotype was obtained from an adult with an advanced solid tumor such as melanoma, head and neck, liver or kidney cancer. The sample in question was CD4+ or CD8+ T cells sorted from blood, obtained in a trial of the OX40 agonist ivuxolimab. The chain's CDR3 is CASSFSGNTIYF. In DNA form, the CDR3 reads TGTGCCAGCAGCTTTTCTGGAAACACCATATATTTT.